Listed below are T cell receptor beta chains from one sample, sequenced in a study of CXCR3-negative and CXCR3-positive naive CD8 T cells. TCRdb reworked the 5' RACE reads into one entry per CDR3 protein, no DNA. The sample totals just under 45,000 distinct CDR3 sequences. Sample: memory CD8+ T cells from blood. The receptor set was obtained from a human donor in good health. Some clones in this sample may be carry-over from other donors' samples. CDR3s include the opening cysteine and the closing phenylalanine or tryptophan. The order of the fields is clone size, CDR3 length, V gene, J gene, CDR3 protein. Only some rows state a clone size, as once, few, many or a class for expanded clones.

>.|17|TRBV7-2|TRBJ2-7
CASSYFSGVRYSYEQYF
>.|16|TRBV12-3/TRBV12-4|TRBJ2-5
CASSRSTGLEEETQYF
>.|14|TRBV20-1|TRBJ2-7
CSARGTSGEYEQYF
>.|16|TRBV20-1|TRBJ1-2
CSARDLVAADVYGYTF
>.|16|TRBV18|TRBJ2-1
CASSPIRNRDYNEQFF
>.|15|TRBV2|TRBJ2-1
CASSLAGGRYNEQFF
>.|14|TRBV28|TRBJ2-1
CATEGTGVYNEQFF
>.|13|TRBV20-1|TRBJ2-7
CSASGDSDYEQYF
>.|11|TRBV2|TRBJ2-1
CASSVNNEQFF
>.|21|TRBV3-1|TRBJ2-1
CASSPSRRLAGGEIPTNEQFF
>.|11|TRBV2|TRBJ1-1
CASSEGSEAFF
>.|15|TRBV7-6|TRBJ1-5
CASSLEAGNHQPQHF
>.|12|TRBV6-6|TRBJ1-1
CASRERITEAFF
>.|15|TRBV4-3|TRBJ2-7
CASSQSRVGAYEQYF
>.|13|TRBV28|TRBJ2-1
CASSLGGRNEQFF
>.|15|TRBV6-2/TRBV6-3|TRBJ2-4
CASSSAGTGVAIQYF
>.|15|TRBV12-3/TRBV12-4|TRBJ2-3
CASSRDRGRTDTQYF
>.|17|TRBV20-1|TRBJ2-7
CSARDDWGQRASYEQYF
>.|14|TRBV5-1|TRBJ2-7
CASSPGTGPHEQYF
>.|14|TRBV11-2|TRBJ2-7
CASSLGGLTYEQYF
>.|16|TRBV6-5|TRBJ2-4
CASSVGHPLAKNIQYF
>.|15|TRBV9|TRBJ2-7
CASSVETGASYEQYF
>.|14|TRBV6-2/TRBV6-3|TRBJ2-7
CASSRTPDVYEQYF
>.|13|TRBV29-1|TRBJ2-7
CSVEEQVPYEQYF
>.|18|TRBV4-2|TRBJ2-6
CASSQVGAGVVGANVLTF
>.|16|TRBV21-1|TRBJ2-7
CASSTIRDIPSYEQYF
>.|15|TRBV4-3|TRBJ2-7
CASSQDSGGIYEQYF
>.|17|TRBV7-6|TRBJ1-5
CASSPSTGPYSNQPQHF
>.|16|TRBV7-9|TRBJ1-2
CAGSGAVPGADYGYTF
>.|16|TRBV28|TRBJ2-7
CASSITLAGGPEEQYF
>medium-sized|13|TRBV20-1|TRBJ2-7
CSARGGVEYEQYF
>.|14|TRBV12-3/TRBV12-4|TRBJ2-1
CASSFYRGDNEQFF
>.|11|TRBV29-1|TRBJ2-1
CSAVLHNEQFF
>.|12|TRBV6-5|TRBJ2-7
CASRATGNEQYF
>.|14|TRBV27|TRBJ1-4
CASSLGTGYEKLFF
>.|15|TRBV7-7|TRBJ2-1
CASSSGDGAYNEQFF
>.|14|TRBV28|TRBJ2-7
CASSLGRGWNEQYF
>.|17|TRBV28|TRBJ2-2
CASSFLVRDRVTGELFF
>.|14|TRBV6-1|TRBJ2-2
CASRVVVDTGELFF
>.|16|TRBV12-3/TRBV12-4|TRBJ2-1
CASSLGQGAIPNEQFF
>.|12|TRBV29-1|TRBJ2-7
CSVAPGNYEQYF
>.|15|TRBV27|TRBJ2-1
CASSTRLAGTNEQFF
>medium-sized|15|TRBV6-1|TRBJ2-5
CASSEATGRQETQYF
>.|15|TRBV29-1|TRBJ2-1
CSVEILAARMNEQLF
>.|17|TRBV28|TRBJ2-5
CASSLYVVVDSQETQYF
>.|11|TRBV2|TRBJ2-3
CASSYTDTQYF
>.|18|TRBV15|TRBJ2-7
CATSREGLAGENTYEQYF
>.|14|TRBV6-5|TRBJ1-1
CASSSDTSNTEAFF
>.|13|TRBV2|TRBJ2-1
CASSDLESNEQFF
>.|16|TRBV7-9|TRBJ1-1
CASSLITDRPNTEAFF
>.|14|TRBV12-3/TRBV12-4|TRBJ2-7
CASSLGGPIEEQYF
>.|17|TRBV3-1|TRBJ1-2
CASSQDTRVRGSAGYTF
>.|15|TRBV12-3/TRBV12-4|TRBJ1-2
CASSYRLQGDYGYTF
>.|12|TRBV28|TRBJ1-1
CASSDVHTEAFF
>.|13|TRBV27|TRBJ1-1
CASQDGPNTEAFF